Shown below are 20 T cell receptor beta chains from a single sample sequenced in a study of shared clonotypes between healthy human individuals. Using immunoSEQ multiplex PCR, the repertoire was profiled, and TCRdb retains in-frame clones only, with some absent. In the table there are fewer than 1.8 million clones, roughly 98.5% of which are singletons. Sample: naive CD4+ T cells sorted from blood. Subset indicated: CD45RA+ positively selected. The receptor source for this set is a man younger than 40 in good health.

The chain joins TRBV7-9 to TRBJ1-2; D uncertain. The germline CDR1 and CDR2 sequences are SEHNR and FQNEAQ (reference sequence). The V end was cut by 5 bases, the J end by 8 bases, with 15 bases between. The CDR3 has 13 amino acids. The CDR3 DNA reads TGTGCCAGCAGCCCGGAGGTGGAGGGAGGCTACACCTTC. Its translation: CASSPEVEGGYTF.

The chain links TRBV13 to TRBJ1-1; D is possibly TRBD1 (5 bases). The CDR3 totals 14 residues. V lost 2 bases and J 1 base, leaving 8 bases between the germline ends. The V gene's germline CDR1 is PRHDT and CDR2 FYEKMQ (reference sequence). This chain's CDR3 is CASSLTGRNTEAFF. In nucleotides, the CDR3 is TGTGCCAGCAGCTTAACGGGGCGGAACACTGAAGCTTTCTTT.

CDR3 residues: CASSWPSRYNEQFF. For the CDR3, the DNA is TGTGCCAGTAGTTGGCCTAGCCGATACAATGAGCAGTTCTTC. The rearrangement uses TRBV19 and TRBJ2-1; TRBD2 is a possible D gene (5 bases). The germline CDR1 and CDR2 sequences are LNHDA and SQIVND (reference sequence). V dropped 5 bases and J dropped 4 bases, with 12 bases sitting between them. The CDR3 extends over 14 amino acids.

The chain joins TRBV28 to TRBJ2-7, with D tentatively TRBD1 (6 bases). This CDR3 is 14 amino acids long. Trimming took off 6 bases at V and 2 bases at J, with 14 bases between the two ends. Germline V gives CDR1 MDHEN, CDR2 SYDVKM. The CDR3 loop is CASSPTGIPYEQYF. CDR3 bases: TGTGCCAGCAGCCCCACAGGGATCCCCTACGAGCAGTACTTC.

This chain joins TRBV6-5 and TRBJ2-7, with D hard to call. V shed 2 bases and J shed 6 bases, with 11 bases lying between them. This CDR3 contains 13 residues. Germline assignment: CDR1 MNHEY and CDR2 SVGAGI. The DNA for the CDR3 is TGTGCCAGCAGTTACAAAGGTCGAGGCGAGCAGTACTTC. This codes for CASSYKGRGEQYF.

The CDR3 nucleotides are TGCGCCAGCAGCCCCGGGACAGGCTGGGGGGATACGCAGTATTTT. As protein: CASSPGTGWGDTQYF. The gene calls are TRBV5-1 and TRBJ2-3; 8 bases fit TRBD1. Germline CDR1 SGHRS, CDR2 YFSETQ. The CDR3 sequence is 15 residues long. Losses at the gene ends were 4 bases for V and 6 bases for J; bases not matched to a gene: 10.

The CDR3 protein is CAISESRDKIQAYF. DNA for the CDR3: TGTGCCATCAGTGAGTCCCGGGACAAAATACAGGCGTATTTT. The chain has TRBV10-3 and TRBJ2-3; D perhaps matches TRBD1 (6 bases). Germline V gene sequence: CDR1 ENHRY, CDR2 SYGVKD. The V gene lost 0 bases and the J gene lost 14 bases, with 18 bases spanning the gap. The CDR3 spans 14 residues.

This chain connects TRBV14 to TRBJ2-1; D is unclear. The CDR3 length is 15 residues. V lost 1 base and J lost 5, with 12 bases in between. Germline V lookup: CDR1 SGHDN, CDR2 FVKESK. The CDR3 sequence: CASSQGPEINNEQFF. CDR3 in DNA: TGTGCCAGCAGCCAAGGTCCGGAGATAAACAATGAGCAGTTCTTC. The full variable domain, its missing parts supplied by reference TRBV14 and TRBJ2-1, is EAGVTQFPSHSVIEKGQTVTLRCDPISGHDNLYWYRRVMGKEIKFLLHFVKESKQDESGMPNNRFLAERTGGTYSTLKVQPAELEDSGVYFCASSQGPEINNEQFFGPGTRLTVL.

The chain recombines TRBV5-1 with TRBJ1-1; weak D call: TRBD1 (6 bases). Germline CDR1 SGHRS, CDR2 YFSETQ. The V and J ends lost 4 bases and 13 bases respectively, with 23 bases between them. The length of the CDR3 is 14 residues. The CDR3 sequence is CASSHLGAASRGFF. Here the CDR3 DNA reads TGCGCCAGCAGCCACCTGGGGGCAGCCAGTCGCGGTTTCTTT.

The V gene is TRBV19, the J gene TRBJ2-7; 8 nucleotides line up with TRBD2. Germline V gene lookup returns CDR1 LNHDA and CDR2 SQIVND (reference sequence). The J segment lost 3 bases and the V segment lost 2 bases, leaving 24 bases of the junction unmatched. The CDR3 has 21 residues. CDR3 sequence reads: CASSIKLAGKQSPGHFYEQYF. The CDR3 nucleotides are TGTGCCAGTAGTATAAAGCTAGCGGGTAAACAGTCCCCGGGCCATTTCTACGAGCAGTACTTC.

The CDR3 reads CAWSVNSNTGELFF. CDR3 nucleotide sequence: TGTGCCTGGAGTGTAAATTCGAACACCGGGGAGCTGTTTTTT. The rearrangement links TRBV30 to TRBJ2-2; D remains unclear. V was clipped by 0 bases and J by 0 bases, with 5 bases between them. This CDR3 contains 14 residues. Germline CDR1 GTSNPN, CDR2 SVGIG (reference sequence).

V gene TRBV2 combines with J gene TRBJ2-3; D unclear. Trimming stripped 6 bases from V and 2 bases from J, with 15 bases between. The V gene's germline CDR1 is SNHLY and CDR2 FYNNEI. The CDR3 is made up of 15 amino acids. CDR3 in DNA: TGTGCCAGCAGCGGAGCAAAAAGGGTCACAGATACGCAGTATTTT. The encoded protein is CASSGAKRVTDTQYF.

The CDR3 DNA reads as TGTGCCAGCAGTTCCGTTGGGAGCTCCTACGAGCAGTACTTC. This encodes CASSSVGSSYEQYF. This sequence joins TRBV27 and TRBJ2-7; perhaps TRBD2 as D (5 bases). From germline, CDR1 is MNHEY and CDR2 SMNVEV (reference sequence). V lost 4 bases, J lost 0 bases, and 10 bases lay in between. The CDR3 length is 14 residues.

The CDR3 is CASSQFVRTSGTNEQFF. DNA of the CDR3: TGCGCCAGCAGTCAATTCGTCCGAACTAGCGGGACGAATGAGCAGTTCTTC. The V and J genes are TRBV23-1 and TRBJ2-1, with 10 bases identical to TRBD2. TRBV23-1 is noted as an ORF with a role that remains uncertain. This CDR3 is 17 amino acids long. V lost 1 base and J lost 7; bases outside the gene matches: 10.

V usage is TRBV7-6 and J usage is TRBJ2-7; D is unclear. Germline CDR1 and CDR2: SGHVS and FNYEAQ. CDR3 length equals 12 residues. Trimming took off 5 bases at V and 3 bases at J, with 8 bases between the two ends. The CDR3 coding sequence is TGTGCCAGCAGCCGTAATAACTACGAGCAGTACTTC. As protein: CASSRNNYEQYF. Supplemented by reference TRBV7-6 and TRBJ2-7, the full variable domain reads GAGVSQSPRYKVTKRGQDVALRCDPISGHVSLYWYRQALGQGPEFLTYFNYEAQQDKSGLPNDRFSAERPEGSISTLTIQRTEQRDSAMYRCASSRNNYEQYFGPGTRLTVT.

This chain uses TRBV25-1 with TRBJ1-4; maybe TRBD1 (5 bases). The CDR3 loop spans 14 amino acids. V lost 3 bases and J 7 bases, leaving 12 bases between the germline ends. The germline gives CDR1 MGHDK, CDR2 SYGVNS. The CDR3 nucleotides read TGTGCCAGCAGTGACTCAGGGACGGGTGAAAAACTGTTTTTT. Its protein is CASSDSGTGEKLFF.

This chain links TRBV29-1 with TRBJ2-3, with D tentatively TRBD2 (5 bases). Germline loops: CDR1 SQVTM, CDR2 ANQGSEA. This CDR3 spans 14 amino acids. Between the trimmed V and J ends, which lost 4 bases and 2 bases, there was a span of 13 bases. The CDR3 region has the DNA TGCAGCGTTGCAAAGAGGGATTACACAGATACGCAGTATTTT. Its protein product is CSVAKRDYTDTQYF.

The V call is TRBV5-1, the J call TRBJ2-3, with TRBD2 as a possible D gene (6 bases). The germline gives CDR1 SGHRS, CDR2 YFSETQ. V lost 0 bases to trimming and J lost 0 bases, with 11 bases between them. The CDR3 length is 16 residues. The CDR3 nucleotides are TGCGCCAGCAGCTTGGGGGAGCTAGCGAGCACAGATACGCAGTATTTT. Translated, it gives CASSLGELASTDTQYF.

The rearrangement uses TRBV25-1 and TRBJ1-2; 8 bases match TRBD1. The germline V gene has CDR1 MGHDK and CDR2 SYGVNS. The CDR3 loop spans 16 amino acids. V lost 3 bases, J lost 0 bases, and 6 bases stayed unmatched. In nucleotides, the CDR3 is TGTGCCAGCAGTGACCTCCGGACAGGGCCTAACTATGGCTACACCTTC. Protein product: CASSDLRTGPNYGYTF.

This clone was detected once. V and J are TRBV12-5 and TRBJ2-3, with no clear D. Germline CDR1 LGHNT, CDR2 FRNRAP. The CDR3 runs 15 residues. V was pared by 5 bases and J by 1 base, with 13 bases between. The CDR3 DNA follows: TGTGCTAGTGGTCAAAGGAAGATTGGCACAGATACGCAGTATTTT. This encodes CASGQRKIGTDTQYF.